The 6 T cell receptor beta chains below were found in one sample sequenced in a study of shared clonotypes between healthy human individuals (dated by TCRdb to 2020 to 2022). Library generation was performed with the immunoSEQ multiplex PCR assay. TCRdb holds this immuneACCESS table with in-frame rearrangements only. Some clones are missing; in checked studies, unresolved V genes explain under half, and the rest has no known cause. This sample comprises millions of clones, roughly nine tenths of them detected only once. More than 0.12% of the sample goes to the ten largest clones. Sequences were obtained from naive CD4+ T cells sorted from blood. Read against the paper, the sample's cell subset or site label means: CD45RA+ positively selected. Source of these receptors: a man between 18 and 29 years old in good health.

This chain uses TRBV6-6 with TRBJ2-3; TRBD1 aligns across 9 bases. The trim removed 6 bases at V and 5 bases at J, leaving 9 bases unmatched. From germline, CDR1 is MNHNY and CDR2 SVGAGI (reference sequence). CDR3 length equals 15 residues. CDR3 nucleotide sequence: TGTGCCAGCAGCCACGGGTGGACAGGGGAAGATACGCAGTATTTT. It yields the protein CASSHGWTGEDTQYF.

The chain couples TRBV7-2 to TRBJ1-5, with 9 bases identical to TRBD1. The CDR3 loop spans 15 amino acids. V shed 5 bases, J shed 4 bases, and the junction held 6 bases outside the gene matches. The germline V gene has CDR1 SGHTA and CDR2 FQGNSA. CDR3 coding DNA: TGTGCCAGCAGCCCGGTGGACAGGGGAAATCAGCCCCAGCATTTT. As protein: CASSPVDRGNQPQHF.

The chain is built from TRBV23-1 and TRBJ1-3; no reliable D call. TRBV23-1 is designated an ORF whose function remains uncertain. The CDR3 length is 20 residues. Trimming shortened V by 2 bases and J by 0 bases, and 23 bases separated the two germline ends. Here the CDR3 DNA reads TGCGCCAGCAGTCAACTGAGAGCACAAACCCGACTGAGCTCTGGAAACACCATATATTTT. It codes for CASSQLRAQTRLSSGNTIYF.

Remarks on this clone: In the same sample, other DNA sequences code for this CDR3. In DNA form, the CDR3 reads TGTGCCAGCAGTCGGGGGAGGGCCAATTCACCCCTCCACTTT. It is translated as CASSRGRANSPLHF. This chain connects TRBV6-5 to TRBJ1-6; a weak D match, TRBD1 (5 bases). This CDR3 comprises 14 residues. Trimming took 5 bases from V and 7 from J, leaving 12 bases between them. CDR1 and CDR2 from the germline V gene are MNHEY and SVGAGI.

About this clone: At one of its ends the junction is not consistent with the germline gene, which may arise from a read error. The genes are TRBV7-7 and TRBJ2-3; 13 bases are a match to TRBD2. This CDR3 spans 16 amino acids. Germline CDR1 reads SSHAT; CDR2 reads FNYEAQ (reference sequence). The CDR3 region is CASSLGLAGEGDTQYF. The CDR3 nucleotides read TGTGCTAGCAGCTTAGGACTAGCGGGAGAGGGAGATACGCAGTATTTT.

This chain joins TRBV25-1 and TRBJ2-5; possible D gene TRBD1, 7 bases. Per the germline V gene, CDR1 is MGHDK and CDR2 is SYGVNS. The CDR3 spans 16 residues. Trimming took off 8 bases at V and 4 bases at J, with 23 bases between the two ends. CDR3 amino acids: CASRPGQDGRGETQYF. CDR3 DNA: TGTGCCAGCCGCCCAGGACAGGACGGGCGGGGAGAGACCCAGTACTTC. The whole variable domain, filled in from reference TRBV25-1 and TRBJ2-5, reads EADIYQTPRYLVIGTGKKITLECSQTMGHDKMYWYQQDPGMELHLIHYSYGVNSTEKGDLSSESTVSRIRTEHFPLTLESARPSHTSQYLCASRPGQDGRGETQYFGPGTRLLVL.